One and the same sample provided the 11 T cell receptor beta chains below, sequenced in a study of T-cell reconstitution after alpha-beta-depleted transplantation in children. This sample's TCRbeta library carried unique molecular identifier barcodes. Using its own MiXCR run on the PCR reads, TCRdb lists one record per CDR3 protein. This table holds about 870,000 distinct CDR3 sequences, about 16% found once. The sample was PBMCs, mostly from graft donor cells, taken 360 days after TCRalphabeta/CD19-depleted stem cell transplant. These receptors were taken from a male patient aged 10 to 17 who had a stem cell transplant for acute lymphoblastic leukemia, so the T cells may come from the graft donor.

The chain has TRBV18 and TRBJ2-5; D possibly uses TRBD1 or TRBD2 (5 bases each). Germline V gives CDR1 KGHSH, CDR2 LQKENI. This CDR3 region has 15 residues. Trimming stripped 6 bases from V and 4 bases from J, with 18 bases between. In DNA form, the CDR3 reads TGTGCCAGCTCCTCGGGACCGTTGGCCGGAGAGACCCAGTACTTC. This translates into CASSSGPLAGETQYF.

The rearrangement uses TRBV7-9 and TRBJ2-1; TRBD2 matches at 9 bases. The CDR3 is 15 residues long. In germline, CDR1 is SEHNR, CDR2 FQNEAQ (reference sequence). With V trimmed by 5 bases and J by 4 bases, 6 bases remained unmatched. CDR3 sequence (DNA): TGTGCCAGCAGCCGACTAGCGGCGAATTACAATGAGCAGTTCTTC. This codes for CASSRLAANYNEQFF.

At least ten counts were recorded for this clonotype. CDR3 protein: CASSLTGVRYEAFF. The CDR3 region has the DNA TGTGCCAGCAGCCTTACAGGGGTTAGGTATGAAGCTTTCTTT. The chain carries TRBV12-3 or TRBV12-4 and TRBJ1-1; TRBD1 aligns across 7 bases. The J segment lost 7 bases and the V segment lost 6 bases, leaving 11 bases of the junction unmatched. This CDR3 has 14 amino acids.

This rearrangement joins TRBV12-3 or TRBV12-4 to TRBJ2-2; 11 nucleotides match TRBD2. V lost 2 bases, J lost 4 bases, and 9 bases stayed unmatched. This CDR3 comprises 18 residues. CDR3 sequence reads: CASSLWGLAELLTGELFF. Written as DNA, the CDR3 is TGTGCCAGCAGTTTATGGGGACTAGCGGAGCTTCTCACCGGGGAGCTGTTTTTT.

J is TRBJ2-3 and V is TRBV7-6; possible D gene TRBD1, 5 bases. Germline V gene data show CDR1 as SGHVS and CDR2 as FNYEAQ. The germline V and J ends were trimmed by 4 bases and 1 base, with 12 bases remaining between them. The CDR3 totals 15 residues. CDR3 sequence: CASSSWGSGTDTQYF. The CDR3 DNA reads as TGTGCCAGCAGCTCCTGGGGCAGCGGCACAGATACGCAGTATTTT.

The J gene is TRBJ2-5, the V gene TRBV20-1; D unresolved. V was trimmed by 0 bases and J by 4 bases, leaving 12 bases between them. Germline V gives CDR1 DFQATT, CDR2 SNEGSKA (reference sequence). The CDR3 sequence is 14 residues long. CDR3 nucleotides: TGCAGTGCTAGAGATTGGCGTGGTGGAGAGACCCAGTACTTC. Residues: CSARDWRGGETQYF.

In its sample, this clonotype was seen a few times. The chain is built from TRBV6-2 or TRBV6-3 and TRBJ2-1; the match to TRBD1 covers 12 bases. Germline assignment: CDR1 MNHEY and CDR2 SVGEGT. V lost 3 bases and J lost 4; bases outside the gene matches: 16. The CDR3 totals 20 residues. The CDR3 here is CASSYGSGTGGFFRYNEQFF. The DNA for the CDR3 is TGTGCCAGCAGTTATGGATCCGGGACAGGGGGCTTTTTTCGGTACAATGAGCAGTTCTTC.

The chain uses TRBV7-9 and TRBJ2-3; D remains unclear. Trimming shortened V by 0 bases and J by 3 bases, and 16 bases separated the two germline ends. The CDR3 spans 17 residues. Germline V gene lookup returns CDR1 SEHNR and CDR2 FQNEAQ (reference sequence). The CDR3 nucleotides are TGTGCCAGCAGCTTAGCGGGTTCCGGACGCAGGACAGATACGCAGTATTTT. Amino acid sequence: CASSLAGSGRRTDTQYF.

This clonotype turned up a few times. This sequence joins TRBV11-2 and TRBJ2-1; D is uncertain. Germline values: CDR1 SGHAT, CDR2 FQNNGV. Trimming stripped 5 bases from V and 6 bases from J, with 14 bases between. The CDR3 length is 14 residues. CDR3 coding DNA: TGTGCCAGCAGCGCCCTCCTAGGAGTCAATGAGCAGTTCTTC. It specifies CASSALLGVNEQFF.

Many counts were recorded for this clonotype. J is TRBJ2-7 and V is TRBV27, with 7 bases fitting TRBD2. The germline V gene has CDR1 MNHEY and CDR2 SMNVEV (reference sequence). The CDR3 consists of 13 residues. The ends lost 5 bases at V and 0 bases at J; junction bases unmatched: 1. CDR3 loop: CASSSGISYEQYF. CDR3 nucleotide sequence: TGTGCCAGCAGTAGCGGGATCTCCTACGAGCAGTACTTC.

The table lists this clonotype with a few counts. V is TRBV7-8 and J is TRBJ2-7, with D perhaps matching TRBD1 (6 bases). V was trimmed by 0 bases and J by 1 base, leaving 25 bases between them. This CDR3 spans 20 amino acids. The V gene's germline CDR1 is SGHVS and CDR2 FQNEAQ. Written as DNA, the CDR3 is TGTGCCAGCAGCTTAGCGCGTACAGGGCGATACCCTAAGCCGTCCTACGAGCAGTACTTC. This codes for CASSLARTGRYPKPSYEQYF.